A single sample gave rise to the 27 T cell receptor beta chains below, sequenced in a study of OX40 agonist ivuxolimab in advanced cancers. This table comes from immunoSEQ multiplex PCR, and its TCRdb copy is limited to in-frame clones, with some not included. The data hold about 43,000 clones, with approximately 90% observed a single time. The sample was CD4+ or CD8+ T cells sorted from blood, taken in a trial of the OX40 agonist ivuxolimab. These receptors were taken from an adult with an advanced solid tumor such as melanoma, head and neck, liver or kidney cancer.

This chain links TRBV6-5 with TRBJ1-5; D is perhaps TRBD1 (5 bases). Germline loops: CDR1 MNHEY, CDR2 SVGAGI. This CDR3 has 14 residues. Trimming removed 6 bases at V and 7 bases at J, with 16 bases between. Here the CDR3 DNA reads TGTGCCAGCAGCCCCGGGACCAACGGGCAGCCCCAGCATTTT. It yields the protein CASSPGTNGQPQHF.

This chain uses TRBV30 with TRBJ1-5, with TRBD1 matching over 7 bases. The CDR3 totals 15 residues. J was trimmed by 1 base and V by 3 bases; bases with no gene match: 6. Germline V lookup: CDR1 GTSNPN, CDR2 SVGIG (reference sequence). CDR3 amino acids: CAWSPTGSSNQPQHF. The CDR3, as DNA: TGTGCCTGGAGCCCGACAGGGTCAAGCAATCAGCCCCAGCATTTT.

The chain links TRBV7-9 to TRBJ2-3; TRBD1 is a possible D gene (5 bases). Germline V lookup: CDR1 SEHNR, CDR2 FQNEAQ (reference sequence). V lost 5 bases to trimming and J lost 0 bases, with 9 bases between them. The CDR3 runs 14 residues. This CDR3 is CASSGRQSTDTQYF. Here the CDR3 DNA reads TGTGCCAGCAGCGGACGACAGAGCACAGATACGCAGTATTTT.

This chain connects TRBV28 to TRBJ2-2; 7 bases fit TRBD1. Germline CDR1 MDHEN, CDR2 SYDVKM. This CDR3 is built from 15 residues. J was trimmed by 1 base and V by 6 bases; bases with no gene match: 5. The CDR3 bases are TGTGCCAGCAGCAATGACAGGGAGAACACCGGGGAGCTGTTTTTT. The encoded protein is CASSNDRENTGELFF.

Concerning this clone: Germline is not matched at one junction end, which may reflect a read error. The chain uses TRBV7-7 and TRBJ1-5; D call uncertain. Germline V gene data show CDR1 as SSHAT and CDR2 as FNYEAQ (reference sequence). The CDR3 extends over 16 amino acids. The CDR3 loop reads CASSLALPRGDQPQHF. Written as DNA, the CDR3 is TGTGCTAGCAGCCTCGCGCTCCCCCGCGGTGATCAGCCCCAGCATTTT.

The gene calls are TRBV7-6 and TRBJ1-4; the D is unclear. Germline V gives CDR1 SGHVS, CDR2 FNYEAQ. The CDR3 totals 15 residues. V shed 0 bases and J shed 7 bases, with 12 bases lying between them. The CDR3: CASSLASGSGEKLFF. The DNA of the CDR3 is TGTGCCAGCAGCTTAGCATCGGGTAGCGGTGAAAAACTGTTTTTT.

The chain couples TRBV2 to TRBJ2-7, with TRBD2 as a possible D gene (6 bases). V was clipped by 4 bases and J by 2 bases, with 12 bases between them. Germline V gene lookup returns CDR1 SNHLY and CDR2 FYNNEI. The CDR3 consists of 14 residues. CDR3 loop: CASSVRDFAYEQYF. CDR3 sequence (DNA): TGTGCCAGCAGTGTTCGGGACTTTGCCTACGAGCAGTACTTC.

CDR3 in DNA: TGTGCCAGCAGCTCATTATTAGGGGCGGCTAACTATGGCTACACCTTC. Protein sequence: CASSSLLGAANYGYTF. The gene calls are TRBV7-9 and TRBJ1-2, with D perhaps matching TRBD1 (5 bases). V was pared by 4 bases and J by 0 bases, with 15 bases between. This CDR3 has 16 amino acids. The germline V gene has CDR1 SEHNR and CDR2 FQNEAQ (reference sequence).

The V gene is TRBV6-6, the J gene TRBJ2-1; D gene unclear. Trimming stripped 5 bases from V and 4 bases from J, with 12 bases between. The CDR3 is 14 amino acids. From germline, CDR1 is MNHNY and CDR2 SVGAGI (reference sequence). CDR3 DNA: TGTGCCAGCAGTAAGACGTCTGTTTACAATGAGCAGTTCTTC. This translates into CASSKTSVYNEQFF.

The V gene is TRBV5-1, the J gene TRBJ1-1, with TRBD1 matching over 7 bases. V lost 2 bases and J lost 7; bases outside the gene matches: 8. The germline V gene has CDR1 SGHRS and CDR2 YFSETQ. This CDR3 contains 14 residues. CDR3 protein: CASSFTPGGGEAFF. The CDR3 DNA is TGCGCCAGCAGCTTCACTCCAGGGGGAGGTGAAGCTTTCTTT. The variable domain in full, with the rest retrieved from reference TRBV5-1 and TRBJ1-1, is KAGVTQTPRYLIKTRGQQVTLSCSPISGHRSVSWYQQTPGQGLQFLFEYFSETQRNKGNFPGRFSGRQFSNSRSEMNVSTLELGDSALYLCASSFTPGGGEAFFGQGTRLTVV.

The chain recombines TRBV19 with TRBJ1-2; D is unresolved. Between the trimmed V and J ends, which lost 4 bases and 6 bases, there was a span of 12 bases. The CDR3 extends over 13 amino acids. CDR1 is LNHDA, CDR2 SQIVND, per germline (reference sequence). CDR3 bases: TGTGCCAGTAGTAGGAGGATGGAGAATGGCTACACCTTC. It specifies CASSRRMENGYTF.

The chain has TRBV6-5 and TRBJ2-3, with 8 positions matching TRBD2. This CDR3 has 14 residues. Germline V gene sequence: CDR1 MNHEY, CDR2 SVGAGI. V lost 5 bases to trimming and J lost 3 bases; unmatched junction nucleotides: 4. The CDR3 spells CASSDSGTTDTQYF. CDR3 coding DNA: TGTGCCAGCAGTGATAGCGGGACTACAGATACGCAGTATTTT.

The CDR3, as DNA: TGCGCCAGCAGTCAATCGCTTATTGTGACTAGCGGCACAGATACGCAGTATTTT. It encodes CASSQSLIVTSGTDTQYF. V and J are TRBV23-1 and TRBJ2-3; 8 nucleotides agree with TRBD2. TRBV23-1 belongs to the ORF category, with a function that is uncertain. With V trimmed by 0 bases and J by 1 base, 9 bases remained unmatched. The CDR3 has 18 residues.

This chain uses TRBV4-2 with TRBJ2-1, with 13 bases aligning to TRBD2. V lost 3 bases to trimming and J lost 1 base; unmatched junction nucleotides: 9. The CDR3 has 19 amino acids. Germline lookup yields CDR1 LGHNA and CDR2 YNFKEQ. CDR3 region: CASSHAGTSGIRSYNEQFF. CDR3 nucleotide sequence: TGTGCCAGCAGCCATGCCGGGACTAGCGGGATAAGGTCCTACAATGAGCAGTTCTTC.

The gene calls are TRBV4-1 and TRBJ2-7; 7 bases align to TRBD1. V shed 3 bases, J shed 7 bases, and the junction held 12 bases outside the gene matches. CDR3 length equals 15 residues. From germline, CDR1 is MGHRA and CDR2 YSYEKL. CDR3 protein: CASSQGTVPSREQYF. DNA of the CDR3: TGCGCCAGCAGCCAGGGGACAGTCCCGTCGCGGGAGCAGTACTTC.

The sample holds one count of this clone. The chain uses TRBV7-9 and TRBJ1-2; D uncertain. The CDR3 runs 14 residues. V lost 2 bases and J lost 5, with 12 bases in between. Germline lookup yields CDR1 SEHNR and CDR2 FQNEAQ (reference sequence). DNA of the CDR3: TGTGCCAGCAGCTTATTATGGACGAGGTATGGCTACACCTTC. It is translated as CASSLLWTRYGYTF.

The V gene is TRBV12-5, the J gene TRBJ2-2; D perhaps matches TRBD1 (5 bases). CDR1 and CDR2 from the germline V gene are LGHNT and FRNRAP. The CDR3 consists of 16 residues. V shed 2 bases and J shed 3 bases, with 13 bases lying between them. As DNA, the CDR3 is TGTGCTAGTGGTTTGTGGGGCGGAACCGACACCGGGGAGCTGTTTTTT. It encodes CASGLWGGTDTGELFF.

V usage is TRBV28 and J usage is TRBJ2-5, with D possibly TRBD2 on 6 matching bases. Germline values: CDR1 MDHEN, CDR2 SYDVKM. The CDR3 is made up of 15 amino acids. Trimming took 3 bases from V and 5 from J, leaving 16 bases between them. Here the CDR3 DNA reads TGTGCCAGCAGTTTCCAATCGGCGCTAGCGGAGACCCAGTACTTC. Its protein product is CASSFQSALAETQYF.

V and J are TRBV30 and TRBJ2-2; unclear D gene. Germline loops: CDR1 GTSNPN, CDR2 SVGIG (reference sequence). V lost 3 bases, J lost 6 bases, and 8 bases lay in between. The CDR3 runs 12 residues. As DNA, the CDR3 is TGTGCCTGGAGCCCAATCGCCGGGGAGCTGTTTTTT. This codes for CAWSPIAGELFF. Full variable domain (remainder filled in from reference TRBV30 and TRBJ2-2): SQTIHQWPATLVQPVGSPLSLECTVEGTSNPNLYWYRQAAGRGLQLLFYSVGIGQISSEVPQNLSASRPQDRQFILSSKKLLLSDSGFYLCAWSPIAGELFFGEGSRLTVL.

The V call is TRBV10-3, the J call TRBJ2-5; 7 bases align to TRBD1. Trimming cost V 0 bases and J 5 bases; bases outside gene matches: 6. The CDR3 length is 15 residues. Germline CDR1 and CDR2: ENHRY and SYGVKD. Here the CDR3 reads CAISESQGGLETQYF. The CDR3 DNA reads as TGTGCCATCAGTGAGTCGCAAGGGGGCCTCGAGACCCAGTACTTC.

The genes are TRBV19 and TRBJ1-3, with 9 nucleotides matching TRBD1. Trimming cost V 4 bases and J 0 bases; bases outside gene matches: 4. Germline loops: CDR1 LNHDA, CDR2 SQIVND (reference sequence). The CDR3 has 16 residues. CDR3 amino acids: CASSTGTGNSGNTIYF. CDR3 coding DNA: TGTGCCAGTAGTACCGGGACAGGGAACTCTGGAAACACCATATATTTT. Filled out from reference TRBV19 and TRBJ1-3, the complete variable domain reads DGGITQSPKYLFRKEGQNVTLSCEQNLNHDAMYWYRQDPGQGLRLIYYSQIVNDFQKGDIAEGYSVSREKKESFPLTVTSAQKNPTAFYLCASSTGTGNSGNTIYFGEGSWLTVV.

The genes are TRBV5-8 and TRBJ2-3; a weak D match, TRBD2 (5 bases). V dropped 4 bases and J dropped 4 bases, with 13 bases sitting between them. The CDR3 sequence is 14 residues long. CDR1 and CDR2 from the germline V gene are SGHTS and YDEGEE. This CDR3 is CASSTPLRADTQYF. In nucleotides, the CDR3 is TGTGCCAGCAGCACCCCACTGCGGGCAGATACGCAGTATTTT.

The V and J genes are TRBV6-6 and TRBJ2-5, with TRBD1 as a possible D gene (5 bases). The J call is uncertain, as TRBJ2-7 better fits the DNA end. Germline loops: CDR1 MNHNY, CDR2 SVGAGI (reference sequence). The length of the CDR3 is 12 residues. CDR3: CASSYGADEQYF. The CDR3 DNA follows: TGTGCCAGCAGCTATGGGGCCGACGAGCAGTACTTC.

The chain couples TRBV6-5 to TRBJ2-1; perhaps TRBD1 as D (7 bases). Germline loops: CDR1 MNHEY, CDR2 SVGAGI. This CDR3 comprises 16 residues. Trimming took 3 bases from V and 1 from J, leaving 13 bases between them. This chain's CDR3 is CASSYGGGLSYNEQFF. In DNA, the CDR3 is TGTGCCAGCAGTTATGGAGGGGGCCTGTCCTACAATGAGCAGTTCTTC.

The chain links TRBV29-1 to TRBJ2-1; perhaps TRBD2 as D (6 bases). The germline V gene encodes CDR1 SQVTM and CDR2 ANQGSEA. The CDR3 extends over 16 amino acids. V was cut by 3 bases and J by 0 bases, with 15 bases left in between. The DNA for the CDR3 is TGCAGCGTTGAGGGAGGAGCCCAGAGCTCCTACAATGAGCAGTTCTTC. Translated, it gives CSVEGGAQSSYNEQFF.

This sequence joins TRBV29-1 and TRBJ2-5, with 7 bases identical to TRBD1. Looked up from germline, CDR1 is SQVTM and CDR2 is ANQGSEA. Trimming removed 3 bases from V and 0 bases from J; junction bases left unmatched: 4. The CDR3 covers 14 residues. The CDR3 is CSVDGQVYQETQYF. The CDR3 DNA follows: TGCAGCGTTGACGGACAGGTATACCAAGAGACCCAGTACTTC.

The chain recombines TRBV5-6 with TRBJ2-7, with D perhaps matching TRBD2 (6 bases). The CDR3 length is 13 residues. Germline CDR1 and CDR2: SGHDT and YYEEEE. The V gene lost 4 bases and the J gene lost 5 bases, with 13 bases spanning the gap. CDR3 loop: CASSGGIRHEQYF. CDR3 nucleotides: TGTGCCAGCAGCGGGGGGATAAGGCACGAGCAGTACTTC. The full variable domain, completed using reference TRBV5-6 and TRBJ2-7, is DAGVTQSPTHLIKTRGQQVTLRCSPKSGHDTVSWYQQALGQGPQFIFQYYEEEERQRGNFPDRFSGHQFPNYSSELNVNALLLGDSALYLCASSGGIRHEQYFGPGTRLTVT.